Each of the 24 T cell receptor beta chains below was sequenced from the same sample in a study of cytomegalovirus exposure and HLA in healthy donors. Primers for the PCR totalled 60 Vbeta and 13 Jbeta. The method was immunoSEQ multiplex PCR; TCRdb's version includes in-frame clones alone and lacks a portion of them. The sample yields some 120,000 clones, approximately 81% seen once. Input material: PBMCs. The origin of the receptors is a woman in her twenties or thirties in good health and CMV-seronegative.

The chain is built from TRBV7-8 and TRBJ2-1; no definite D call. CDR3 length: 15 amino acids. Germline V CDR1 and CDR2: SGHVS, FQNEAQ. The V and J ends lost 4 bases and 8 bases respectively, with 18 bases between them. CDR3 region: CASSSPRSQADEQFF. The CDR3 DNA reads as TGTGCCAGCAGCTCCCCACGTTCTCAGGCAGATGAGCAGTTCTTC.

The chain links TRBV10-2 to TRBJ1-1; D is perhaps TRBD1 (5 bases). In germline, CDR1 is WSHSY, CDR2 SAAADI. The CDR3 is made up of 16 amino acids. Trimming pared 4 bases from V and 7 bases from J, leaving 22 bases between. CDR3 DNA sequence: TGCGCCAGCAGTGTGGGGCTCAGGTATGATGGGCGTGAAGCTTTCTTT. Its translation is CASSVGLRYDGREAFF.

This chain joins TRBV13 and TRBJ2-5, with D possibly TRBD1 on 5 matching bases. Trimming took off 0 bases at V and 4 bases at J, with 18 bases between the two ends. Per germline, CDR1 PRHDT and CDR2 FYEKMQ (reference sequence). This CDR3 contains 17 residues. CDR3 region: CASSLGLGQGEGETQYF. The CDR3 nucleotides read TGTGCCAGCAGCTTAGGCCTGGGGCAGGGCGAAGGAGAGACCCAGTACTTC. Supplemented by reference TRBV13 and TRBJ2-5, the full variable domain reads AAGVIQSPRHLIKEKRETATLKCYPIPRHDTVYWYQQGPGQDPQFLISFYEKMQSDKGSIPDRFSAQQFSDYHSELNMSSLELGDSALYFCASSLGLGQGEGETQYFGPGTRLLVL.

The genes are TRBV28 and TRBJ1-2; no clear D gene. CDR1 and CDR2 (germline): MDHEN, SYDVKM. Trimming took off 3 bases at V and 2 bases at J, with 10 bases between the two ends. The CDR3 sequence is 14 residues long. CDR3 in DNA: TGTGCCAGCAGTTTGGGTTCGGGAAACTATGGCTACACCTTC. Amino acid sequence: CASSLGSGNYGYTF.

The V gene is TRBV5-1, the J gene TRBJ1-1; no firm D call. V shed 1 base and J shed 1 base, with 8 bases lying between them. Per germline, CDR1 SGHRS and CDR2 YFSETQ. The CDR3 consists of 14 residues. CDR3 protein: CASSLRRENTEAFF. The CDR3 coding sequence is TGCGCCAGCAGCTTGAGGCGGGAGAACACTGAAGCTTTCTTT.

The chain carries TRBV1 and TRBJ2-7; the table's D call, TRBD2, has no DNA check behind it. TRBV1 is assigned pseudogene status. The CDR3 totals 18 residues. The CDR3 reads CTSSQDIRFSTSPGEQYF. Written as DNA, the CDR3 is TGCACCAGCAGCCAAGATATTCGATTTAGTACGAGTCCGGGGGAGCAGTACTTC.

The chain carries TRBV9 and TRBJ1-6; 7 bases match TRBD1. Looked up from germline, CDR1 is SGDLS and CDR2 is YYNGEE. The CDR3 sequence is 16 residues long. Unmatched junction bases numbered 13, after V lost 3 bases and J lost 10 bases. For the CDR3, the DNA is TGTGCCAGCAGCGCAGCGACAGGGACATGGTGGTCACCCCTCCACTTT. This translates into CASSAATGTWWSPLHF.

The rearrangement links TRBV5-4 to TRBJ2-3; 13 bases fit TRBD2. Germline V gives CDR1 SGHNT, CDR2 YYREEE (reference sequence). The V and J ends lost 4 bases and 14 bases, in that order; junction bases with no gene match: 22. The CDR3 length is 18 residues. The chain's CDR3 is CASSHGQGPPGLAGAPYF. DNA of the CDR3: TGTGCCAGCAGCCACGGACAGGGGCCCCCTGGACTAGCGGGGGCCCCGTATTTT.

The rearrangement uses TRBV19 and TRBJ2-1; 10 bases map to TRBD2. V lost 3 bases to trimming and J lost 4 bases; unmatched junction nucleotides: 12. The CDR3 has 18 residues. Germline CDR1 LNHDA, CDR2 SQIVND (reference sequence). In nucleotides, the CDR3 is TGTGCCAGTAGTATGCCCCCGATACTAGCGGGGATATACAATGAGCAGTTCTTC. Residues: CASSMPPILAGIYNEQFF. The variable domain in full, with the rest retrieved from reference TRBV19 and TRBJ2-1, is DGGITQSPKYLFRKEGQNVTLSCEQNLNHDAMYWYRQDPGQGLRLIYYSQIVNDFQKGDIAEGYSVSREKKESFPLTVTSAQKNPTAFYLCASSMPPILAGIYNEQFFGPGTRLTVL.

The rearrangement uses TRBV4-3 and TRBJ2-2; 9 bases are shared with TRBD2. Germline loops: CDR1 LGHNA, CDR2 YSLEER. Trimming removed 4 bases from V and 4 bases from J; junction bases left unmatched: 10. CDR3 length: 17 amino acids. The CDR3 region is CASSRTLAGEGTGELFF. Here the CDR3 DNA reads TGCGCCAGCAGCCGAACCTTAGCGGGAGAGGGCACCGGGGAGCTGTTTTTT.

The chain links TRBV6-1 to TRBJ1-4; maybe TRBD1 (5 bases). The V gene's germline CDR1 is MNHNS and CDR2 SASEGT. This CDR3 has 15 residues. With 5 bases removed from V and 1 base from J, the gap between germline ends came to 11 bases. CDR3 in DNA: TGTGCCAGCAGTTCCCAGGGAGGAACTAATGAAAAACTGTTTTTT. Amino acid sequence: CASSSQGGTNEKLFF.

V usage is TRBV6-5 and J usage is TRBJ1-2, with D possibly being TRBD1 (6 bases). With 2 bases removed from V and 0 bases from J, the gap between germline ends came to 10 bases. Per germline, CDR1 MNHEY and CDR2 SVGAGI. The CDR3 runs 15 residues. In nucleotides, the CDR3 is TGTGCCAGCAGTTACAACAGGGAAGCTAACTATGGCTACACCTTC. This sequence encodes CASSYNREANYGYTF.

The chain couples TRBV5-1 to TRBJ2-3; no definite D call. V gave up 0 bases and J gave up 0 bases, with 8 bases separating them. The CDR3 covers 15 residues. Germline CDR1 is SGHRS and CDR2 is YFSETQ. DNA for the CDR3: TGCGCCAGCAGCTTGGAGGCAGGTAGCACAGATACGCAGTATTTT. Its protein product is CASSLEAGSTDTQYF. The full variable domain, its missing parts supplied by reference TRBV5-1 and TRBJ2-3, is KAGVTQTPRYLIKTRGQQVTLSCSPISGHRSVSWYQQTPGQGLQFLFEYFSETQRNKGNFPGRFSGRQFSNSRSEMNVSTLELGDSALYLCASSLEAGSTDTQYFGPGTRLTVL.

The chain carries TRBV19 and TRBJ2-2, with unresolved D. The CDR3 has 14 residues. The V and J ends lost 4 bases and 1 base respectively, with 7 bases between them. Germline V gives CDR1 LNHDA, CDR2 SQIVND (reference sequence). The CDR3 sequence is CASSTPGNTGELFF. In DNA form, the CDR3 reads TGTGCCAGTAGTACCCCGGGGAACACCGGGGAGCTGTTTTTT.

The chain combines TRBV5-1 with TRBJ2-6, with TRBD1 matching 12 bases. The V and J ends lost 5 bases and 1 base, in that order; junction bases with no gene match: 10. The CDR3 contains 19 residues. From germline, CDR1 is SGHRS and CDR2 YFSETQ. CDR3 residues: CASRTGTGGYNSGANVLTF. Written as DNA, the CDR3 is TGCGCCAGCAGAACCGGGACAGGGGGCTACAATTCTGGGGCCAACGTCCTGACTTTC.

The chain has TRBV6-6 and TRBJ2-1; a possible D gene is TRBD2 (6 bases). The ends were cut back, 5 bases at V and 8 bases at J, with 10 bases in the middle. The CDR3 is made up of 12 amino acids. Germline loops: CDR1 MNHNY, CDR2 SVGAGI (reference sequence). CDR3 amino acids: CASSTLADEQFF. The DNA for the CDR3 is TGTGCCAGCAGTACACTAGCAGATGAGCAGTTCTTC.

The chain uses TRBV27 and TRBJ2-7, with D possibly TRBD2 on 7 matching bases. From germline, CDR1 is MNHEY and CDR2 SMNVEV (reference sequence). The ends were cut back, 5 bases at V and 3 bases at J, with 23 bases in the middle. The CDR3 spans 17 residues. The CDR3 loop reads CASSPQIRGGQRYEQYF. CDR3 nucleotide sequence: TGTGCCAGCAGTCCCCAAATTAGGGGGGGGCAACGCTACGAGCAGTACTTC.

The chain has TRBV14 and TRBJ2-1; TRBD1 aligns across 7 bases. The germline CDR1 and CDR2 sequences are SGHDN and FVKESK. Germline trimming cut 7 bases from V and 3 bases from J; bases unmatched to any gene: 12. The CDR3 is made up of 16 amino acids. The CDR3 DNA sequence: TGTGCCAGCAATTCGAGACAGGGTAAGGTCTACAATGAGCAGTTCTTC. It encodes CASNSRQGKVYNEQFF. Using reference TRBV14 and TRBJ2-1 for the parts outside the CDR3, the full variable domain is EAGVTQFPSHSVIEKGQTVTLRCDPISGHDNLYWYRRVMGKEIKFLLHFVKESKQDESGMPNNRFLAERTGGTYSTLKVQPAELEDSGVYFCASNSRQGKVYNEQFFGPGTRLTVL.

The rearrangement links TRBV6-1 to TRBJ2-7; 9 bases match TRBD1. This CDR3 region has 12 residues. Per the germline V gene, CDR1 is MNHNS and CDR2 is SASEGT. After removal of 11 bases from V and 6 bases from J, the junction contained 8 bases not matched to a gene. CDR3: CAVLTGGAEQYF. The CDR3 DNA reads TGTGCCGTCCTTACAGGGGGCGCCGAGCAGTACTTC.

The chain uses TRBV6-1 and TRBJ2-3; a possible D gene is TRBD1 (6 bases). Germline assignment: CDR1 MNHNS and CDR2 SASEGT. Between the trimmed V and J ends, which lost 6 bases and 5 bases, there was a span of 18 bases. The CDR3 is 15 amino acids. The CDR3 DNA sequence: TGTGCCAGCAGAGACCAGGGGAGTGTTGGAGATACGCAGTATTTT. Protein product: CASRDQGSVGDTQYF.

The chain recombines TRBV5-1 with TRBJ2-7, with TRBD2 matching over 8 bases. This CDR3 region has 15 residues. V trimming: 0 bases; J trimming: 5 bases; junction bases outside the gene matches: 7. Germline V CDR1 and CDR2: SGHRS, YFSETQ. DNA of the CDR3: TGCGCCAGCAGCTTGGTAGGGAGCGGGAGTCACGAGCAGTACTTC. It encodes CASSLVGSGSHEQYF.

In this sample, this clone turned up once. This rearrangement joins TRBV9 to TRBJ2-1; no clear D. The CDR3 runs to 15 residues. The ends were cut back, 1 base at V and 2 bases at J, with 10 bases in the middle. The germline gives CDR1 SGDLS, CDR2 YYNGEE. This CDR3 is CASSVSTVTYNEQFF. DNA for the CDR3: TGTGCCAGCAGCGTAAGTACAGTAACCTACAATGAGCAGTTCTTC.

As regards this clone: Additional DNA sequences in this sample encode the identical CDR3. The chain carries TRBV15 and TRBJ2-1; D call uncertain. This CDR3 has 15 residues. Germline CDR1 reads LNHNV; CDR2 reads YYDKDF (reference sequence). Trimming took 0 bases from V and 0 from J, leaving 6 bases between them. This CDR3 reads CATSRDPSSYNEQFF. The CDR3, as DNA: TGTGCCACCAGCAGAGATCCGAGCTCCTACAATGAGCAGTTCTTC.

The V gene is TRBV27, the J gene TRBJ1-6; D is undetermined. In germline, CDR1 is MNHEY, CDR2 SMNVEV (reference sequence). The CDR3 has 18 residues. Trimming cost V 3 bases and J 0 bases, with 15 bases left between them. CDR3 residues: CASSFLPLDTSYNSPLHF. CDR3 bases: TGTGCCAGCAGTTTCCTGCCCCTTGACACCTCCTATAATTCACCCCTCCACTTT.